This T cell receptor (beta chain) was observed in a study of blood T cell repertoires in COVID-19. This clone has only a few counts. Profiling relied on immunoSEQ multiplex PCR, and the TCRdb table lists in-frame clones only, not all of them. The data show 200,000 to 250,000 clones, 70% to 90% seen once. The sample comprised peripheral blood. The origin of this receptor is a woman in her 70s with active or convalescent COVID-19.

The chain's CDR3 is CASSVGQPNEKLFF. The CDR3 region has the DNA TGTGCCAGCAGCGTAGGACAGCCAAATGAAAAACTGTTTTTT. The V gene is TRBV9, the J gene TRBJ1-4, with TRBD1 as a possible D gene (5 bases). V was cut by 0 bases and J by 5 bases, with 8 bases left in between. The CDR3 is 14 residues long. Germline assignment: CDR1 SGDLS and CDR2 YYNGEE.